A single T cell receptor (beta chain) is shown here with its context. What it binds is unknown. This record belongs to a study of molecular identifiers for immune sequencing clone quantification. Per germline, CDR1 KGHSH and CDR2 LQKENI. The CDR3 sequence is 15 residues long. Trimming took off 3 bases at V and 1 base at J, with 11 bases between the two ends. Using 10%, 30% or 50% RNA, naive CD8 libraries were derived from roughly 20,000 to 1,000,000 sorted cells. CD8+CD4-CCR7+CD45RA+ sorting gave the naive CD8 T cells. TCRdb recomputed calls from the PCR reads with MiXCR, one row per CDR3 protein. The sample holds over 85,000 distinct CDR3 sequences, under 40% seen once. Study results and caveats: In CMV-specific effectors, clones above 20 copies held over 97% of molecules; naive, under 1%. Highly expanded clone sizes could end up underestimated if a barcode were shared by identical TCR molecules.

The V gene is TRBV18, the J gene TRBJ2-3; D perhaps matches TRBD2 (7 bases). This clonotype was obtained from a human donor in good health. Some libraries in this study had Jurkat cell RNA spiked in. The sequencing sample was made of naive CD8+ T cells from blood, with Jurkat cell RNA spiked in. Sample subset: FACS-sorted CD8+CD4-CCR7+CD45RA+ naive T cells. The DNA for the CDR3 is TGTGCCAGCTCACCGGGGGCGGGAGGCACAGATACGCAGTATTTT. Residues: CASSPGAGGTDTQYF.